These 17 T cell receptor beta chains share one sample of origin, sequenced in a study of shared clonotypes between healthy human individuals (TCRdb year 2020). Libraries were built with the immunoSEQ multiplex PCR assay. In TCRdb, the immuneACCESS table is reduced to in-frame sequences with V and J assigned. These tables do not hold every clone; where another copy was compared, an unresolved V gene accounts for under half, and the others remain unexplained. A total of about 710,000 clones appear in this sample, 73% of them only once. About 1.8% of the sample is in the top ten clones. Material: memory CD4+ T cells sorted from blood. This sample's cell subset or site label indicates: CD45RA-negative fraction. The receptors derive from a woman aged 30 to 39 in good health.

This clone was recorded at least ten times. This CDR3 is also generated by other DNA sequences in the sample. The chain recombines TRBV2 with TRBJ1-2; 8 nucleotides line up with TRBD1. From germline, CDR1 is SNHLY and CDR2 FYNNEI. V shed 10 bases and J 2 bases; nucleotides not matched to a gene: 3. This CDR3 comprises 12 residues. The CDR3 coding sequence is TGTGCCAAAGGACAGGGAAACTATGGCTACACCTTC. Protein: CAKGQGNYGYTF.

This clone has a handful of counts. The gene calls are TRBV29-1 and TRBJ2-2; D unclear. Trimming cost V 2 bases and J 2 bases, with 9 bases left between them. Germline V gene data show CDR1 as SQVTM and CDR2 as ANQGSEA. This CDR3 spans 14 amino acids. The CDR3 DNA reads as TGCAGCGTTGAATCGCCATCAAACACCGGGGAGCTGTTTTTT. Translation gives CSVESPSNTGELFF.

A remark on this clone: The junction does not match germline at one end; this may be a read error. The chain is built from TRBV5-1 and TRBJ2-6; TRBD1 might be the D (5 bases). The CDR3 loop spans 14 amino acids. Per the germline V gene, CDR1 is SGHRS and CDR2 is YFSETQ. The CDR3 DNA reads as TGCGCCAGCAGCCTTTATACTGGGGCCAACGTCCTGATTTTC. It is translated as CASSLYTGANVLIF. The full variable domain, completed using reference TRBV5-1 and TRBJ2-6, is KAGVTQTPRYLIKTRGQQVTLSCSPISGHRSVSWYQQTPGQGLQFLFEYFSETQRNKGNFPGRFSGRQFSNSRSEMNVSTLELGDSALYLCASSLYTGANVLIFGAGSRLTVL.

This clone was detected only once. The rearrangement uses TRBV11-3 and TRBJ1-3; no reliable D call. The CDR3 consists of 15 residues. V lost 2 bases to trimming and J lost 0 bases, with 8 bases between them. Germline lookup yields CDR1 SGHNT and CDR2 YENEEA. DNA for the CDR3: TGTGCCAGCAGCTTACAATGGAGCTCTGGAAACACCATATATTTT. Protein sequence: CASSLQWSSGNTIYF.

Comments on this clone: This clone may be a read error of a much larger clone one base away. This same CDR3 is encoded by further DNA sequences in the sample. The genes are TRBV5-4 and TRBJ1-5; weak D call: TRBD1 (6 bases). Germline V gives CDR1 SGHNT, CDR2 YYREEE (reference sequence). Trimming cost V 2 bases and J 4 bases, with 7 bases left between them. CDR3 length equals 13 residues. CDR3 sequence: CASSLQGNQPQHF. The CDR3 DNA follows: TGTGCCAGCAGCTTACAGGGAAATCAGCCCCAGCATTTT.

A word on this clone: The sample has other DNA sequences that encode this CDR3 too. This rearrangement joins TRBV7-2 to TRBJ2-5; TRBD2 might be the D (6 bases). CDR3 length equals 14 residues. V lost 2 bases and J 3 bases, leaving 10 bases between the germline ends. Per germline, CDR1 SGHTA and CDR2 FQGNSA. CDR3 nucleotides: TGTGCCAGCAGCTTAAATAGCGGAGAAGAGACCCAGTACTTC. Translation gives CASSLNSGEETQYF.

The chain uses TRBV28 and TRBJ1-1; the D gene is possibly TRBD1 (6 bases). CDR3 size: 15 residues. The germline CDR1 and CDR2 sequences are MDHEN and SYDVKM. V gave up 8 bases and J gave up 3 bases, with 19 bases separating them. In DNA, the CDR3 is TGTGCCAGCCTTACTGAGGGGGGGTCGGACACTGAAGCTTTCTTT. It yields the protein CASLTEGGSDTEAFF.

The chain carries TRBV19 and TRBJ1-5; 9 bases are shared with TRBD1. This CDR3 contains 17 residues. CDR1 is LNHDA and CDR2 is SQIVND in the germline V gene (reference sequence). Trimming cost V 6 bases and J 2 bases; bases outside gene matches: 11. CDR3 nucleotides: TGTGCCAGTAGAGGTGGGGGACAGGGTTGGGGCAATCAGCCCCAGCATTTT. Translated: CASRGGGQGWGNQPQHF.

This clone was seen a handful of times. V gene TRBV2 combines with J gene TRBJ1-4; the D is unclear. The V end was cut by 5 bases, the J end by 7 bases, with 5 bases between. In germline, CDR1 is SNHLY, CDR2 FYNNEI. The CDR3 extends over 11 amino acids. The CDR3 DNA reads as TGTGCCAGCAGTTCCGTTGAAAAACTGTTTTTT. It translates to CASSSVEKLFF.

The gene calls are TRBV4-1 and TRBJ1-2; unclear D gene. The CDR3 has 14 amino acids. Germline loops: CDR1 MGHRA, CDR2 YSYEKL. Trimming pared 1 base from V and 2 bases from J, leaving 8 bases between. The CDR3 here is CASSQVSRNYGYTF. As DNA, the CDR3 is TGCGCCAGCAGCCAAGTATCCAGGAACTATGGCTACACCTTC.

The J gene is TRBJ2-1, the V gene TRBV4-2; D ambiguous. The ends were cut back, 0 bases at V and 8 bases at J, with 17 bases in the middle. The CDR3 has 16 residues. Germline CDR1 and CDR2: LGHNA and YNFKEQ. The CDR3 loop is CASSQEASSRLHEQFF. CDR3 nucleotide sequence: TGTGCCAGCAGCCAAGAAGCCTCGTCCCGACTCCATGAGCAGTTCTTC.

The rearrangement joins TRBV28 to TRBJ1-4; D remains ambiguous. Germline V lookup: CDR1 MDHEN, CDR2 SYDVKM. The CDR3 is made up of 12 amino acids. Trimming cost V 7 bases and J 8 bases, with 11 bases left between them. The CDR3 sequence is CASTSGAEKLFF. CDR3 sequence (DNA): TGTGCCAGCACATCGGGTGCGGAAAAACTGTTTTTT.

The CDR3 bases are TGCGCCAGCAGTGGGCATATTGGACAGCCCTCCGGCGGTGAGCAGTTCTTC. Its protein product is CASSGHIGQPSGGEQFF. V and J are TRBV10-1 and TRBJ2-1; maybe TRBD1 (6 bases). CDR3 size: 17 residues. Germline CDR1 reads WNHNN; CDR2 reads SYGVQD (reference sequence). Trimming took off 4 bases at V and 9 bases at J, with 25 bases between the two ends.

In this sample, this clone turned up a few times. The chain uses TRBV30 and TRBJ1-1; D ambiguous. The V gene lost 2 bases and the J gene lost 4 bases, with 11 bases spanning the gap. CDR1 GTSNPN and CDR2 SVGIG come from the germline V gene (reference sequence). This CDR3 is built from 13 residues. The CDR3 DNA reads as TGTGCCTGGAGTCCCCTAAGAGGCACTGAAGCTTTCTTT. It is translated as CAWSPLRGTEAFF. Supplemented by reference TRBV30 and TRBJ1-1, the full variable domain reads SQTIHQWPATLVQPVGSPLSLECTVEGTSNPNLYWYRQAAGRGLQLLFYSVGIGQISSEVPQNLSASRPQDRQFILSSKKLLLSDSGFYLCAWSPLRGTEAFFGQGTRLTVV.

This clone was seen a few times. The genes are TRBV5-5 and TRBJ2-6, with D maybe TRBD1 (6 bases). The V gene's germline CDR1 is SGHKS and CDR2 YYEKEE (reference sequence). V was pared by 0 bases and J by 4 bases, with 17 bases between. CDR3 size: 18 residues. CDR3 in amino acids: CASSLALQGSAGANVLTF. Here the CDR3 DNA reads TGTGCCAGCAGCTTGGCCTTACAGGGATCGGCCGGGGCCAACGTCCTGACTTTC.

This chain links TRBV5-1 with TRBJ2-7, with D perhaps being TRBD1 or TRBD2 (5 bases each). The V gene lost 0 bases and the J gene lost 2 bases, with 9 bases spanning the gap. This CDR3 is built from 14 residues. Germline CDR1 reads SGHRS; CDR2 reads YFSETQ. CDR3: CASSLEGPTYEQYF. The CDR3 DNA is TGCGCCAGCAGCTTGGAGGGACCGACCTACGAGCAGTACTTC.

This sequence joins TRBV7-8 and TRBJ2-7; 12 bases match TRBD2. With 5 bases clipped from V and 5 bases from J, the junction kept 16 bases outside the gene matches. CDR1 SGHVS and CDR2 FQNEAQ come from the germline V gene. The CDR3 extends over 18 amino acids. Here the CDR3 reads CASSGWGLAGGPVNEQYF. CDR3 nucleotide sequence: TGTGCCAGCAGCGGGTGGGGGCTAGCGGGAGGGCCGGTGAACGAGCAGTACTTC.